The 20 T cell receptor beta chains below all came from one sample that was sequenced in a study of T cells in Graves' hyperthyroidism and ophthalmopathy (dated by TCRdb to about 2019). Libraries were built with multiplex PCR. TCRdb lists the instrument as Illumina HiSeq 2000. Amplification of TCR beta CDR3 regions was carried out from RNA transcripts. For the first round of RT-PCR on the TCR CDR3, the HTBI primer set was used together with the Qiagen OneStep RT-PCR kit. TCRdb reran the public reads through fastp at Q25 and MiXCR, keeping productive beta chains. Rows are unified per CDR3 protein, each entry keeping the most common DNA and genes. The sample has about 660,000 distinct CDR3 sequences on record, about 45% of them singletons. The ten largest make up about 7.2% of the sample. The sequencing input was peripheral blood or thyroid tissue (not recorded which). The receptor set was obtained from an adult man with Graves' disease, either hyperthyroidism or ophthalmopathy (not recorded which).

The chain recombines TRBV25-1 with TRBJ1-6; 9 nucleotides match TRBD1. The length of the CDR3 is 15 residues. The germline V gene has CDR1 MGHDK and CDR2 SYGVNS. V shed 4 bases and J 9 bases; nucleotides not matched to a gene: 7. DNA for the CDR3: TGTGCCAGCAGTGCCTCGACAGGGGGTCGTTCACCCCTCCACTTT. Translated, it gives CASSASTGGRSPLHF.

This clonotype was seen many times. The chain combines TRBV7-3 with TRBJ2-7; D may be TRBD1 (6 bases). V lost 5 bases to trimming and J lost 6 bases, with 20 bases between them. The CDR3 runs to 15 residues. Per the germline V gene, CDR1 is SGHTA and CDR2 is FQGTGA. In DNA form, the CDR3 reads TGTGCCAGCAGCGCCGGGACACTGGACGGGGTCGAGCAGTACTTC. It yields the protein CASSAGTLDGVEQYF. The complete variable domain, with remaining parts taken from reference TRBV7-3 and TRBJ2-7, reads GAGVSQTPSNKVTEKGKYVELRCDPISGHTALYWYRQSLGQGPEFLIYFQGTGAADDSGLPNDRFFAVRPEGSVSTLKIQRTERGDSAVYLCASSAGTLDGVEQYFGPGTRLTVT.

The J gene is TRBJ2-2, the V gene TRBV2, with 9 bases that match TRBD2. Germline CDR1 and CDR2: SNHLY and FYNNEI. The ends lost 5 bases at V and 2 bases at J; junction bases unmatched: 9. This CDR3 has 17 residues. This chain's CDR3 is CASSHTPGTSNTGELFF. As DNA, the CDR3 is TGTGCCAGCAGTCATACACCCGGGACTAGCAACACCGGGGAGCTGTTTTTT. Filled out from reference TRBV2 and TRBJ2-2, the complete variable domain reads EPEVTQTPSHQVTQMGQEVILRCVPISNHLYFYWYRQILGQKVEFLVSFYNNEISEKSEIFDDQFSVERPDGSNFTLKIRSTKLEDSAMYFCASSHTPGTSNTGELFFGEGSRLTVL.

The rearrangement links TRBV9 to TRBJ2-1; D is possibly TRBD2 (6 bases). Per the germline V gene, CDR1 is SGDLS and CDR2 is YYNGEE. V was cut by 4 bases and J by 3 bases, with 14 bases left in between. The CDR3 has 15 amino acids. The CDR3 region is CASSREGLYYNEQFF. Here the CDR3 DNA reads TGTGCCAGCAGCCGAGAGGGACTTTACTACAATGAGCAGTTCTTC.

V usage is TRBV7-3 and J usage is TRBJ1-2; no clear D gene. Germline CDR1 is SGHTA and CDR2 is FQGTGA. The CDR3 is 14 residues long. Trimming took off 5 bases at V and 3 bases at J, with 13 bases between the two ends. Here the CDR3 DNA reads TGTGCCAGCAGCGTGGGAGACGGCGACTATGGCTACACCTTC. It codes for CASSVGDGDYGYTF.

This clonotype was recorded many times. The chain is built from TRBV20-1 and TRBJ1-2; maybe TRBD1 (5 bases). This CDR3 contains 11 residues. Trimming removed 3 bases from V and 8 bases from J, with 10 bases in between. Germline V gene sequence: CDR1 DFQATT, CDR2 SNEGSKA (reference sequence). The CDR3 DNA sequence: TGCAGTGCTAGTTGGGGGGTCGGCTACACCTTC. Its translation is CSASWGVGYTF.

The chain carries TRBV19 and TRBJ1-1; 8 positions match TRBD1. Trimming cost V 1 base and J 7 bases; bases outside gene matches: 2. The CDR3 runs to 13 residues. Germline V gene sequence: CDR1 LNHDA, CDR2 SQIVND (reference sequence). The CDR3 DNA follows: TGTGCCAGTAGTATAGGGACAGGGATTGAAGCTTTCTTT. It encodes CASSIGTGIEAFF.

The V call is TRBV5-1, the J call TRBJ1-1; D unresolved. V shed 3 bases and J shed 0 bases, with 15 bases lying between them. The germline gives CDR1 SGHRS, CDR2 YFSETQ. The CDR3 totals 16 residues. The CDR3 region is CASSSKVGSLNTEAFF. In DNA form, the CDR3 reads TGCGCCAGCAGCTCCAAAGTGGGGTCCCTGAACACTGAAGCTTTCTTT.

This chain joins TRBV6-1 and TRBJ1-1; D unresolved. Trimming left V 7 bases short and J 4 bases short, with 13 bases between. The CDR3 runs 13 residues. Germline assignment: CDR1 MNHNS and CDR2 SASEGT. CDR3 region: CASTRATVTEAFF. In DNA, the CDR3 is TGTGCCAGCACCCGAGCCACTGTCACTGAAGCTTTCTTT.

The rearrangement uses TRBV20-1 and TRBJ2-7; tentatively, D is TRBD2 (5 bases). The CDR3 runs 12 residues. Trimming took off 0 bases at V and 7 bases at J, with 10 bases between the two ends. Germline CDR1 reads DFQATT; CDR2 reads SNEGSKA (reference sequence). DNA of the CDR3: TGCAGTGCTAGAGATCCCCTAGCTGAGCAGTACTTC. Residues: CSARDPLAEQYF.

This clonotype was picked up one time. The chain combines TRBV6-5 with TRBJ2-5; D is unresolved. CDR3 length equals 15 residues. Trimming stripped 5 bases from V and 3 bases from J, with 16 bases between. Germline lookup yields CDR1 MNHEY and CDR2 SVGAGI. CDR3 in amino acids: CASSGLERNKETQYF. As DNA, the CDR3 is TGTGCCAGCAGTGGCCTGGAAAGGAATAAAGAGACCCAGTACTTC.

The chain employs TRBV2 and TRBJ1-1; 9 bases agree with TRBD1. Germline CDR1 SNHLY, CDR2 FYNNEI. Trimming at V came to 5 bases and at J to 2 bases, leaving 6 bases not matched to a gene. The CDR3 is 15 amino acids. CDR3 in amino acids: CASSPGTGINTEAFF. The CDR3 region has the DNA TGTGCCAGCAGTCCCGGGACAGGGATTAACACTGAAGCTTTCTTT.

This chain connects TRBV20-1 to TRBJ2-2, with a tentative D call TRBD2 (5 bases). In germline, CDR1 is DFQATT, CDR2 SNEGSKA (reference sequence). CDR3 size: 12 residues. V shed 1 base and J shed 5 bases, with 5 bases lying between them. The CDR3 nucleotides are TGCAGTGCTAGAGGAGGGACCGGGGAGCTGTTTTTT. Translated, it gives CSARGGTGELFF.

This clonotype occurred many times. This rearrangement joins TRBV7-2 to TRBJ1-4; D is perhaps TRBD1 (5 bases). Germline values: CDR1 SGHTA, CDR2 FQGNSA. The length of the CDR3 is 14 residues. Trimming removed 5 bases at V and 3 bases at J, with 10 bases between. The CDR3 DNA reads as TGTGCCAGCAGCCGGGGGGGTGCTAATGAAAAACTGTTTTTT. Residues: CASSRGGANEKLFF. Supplemented by reference TRBV7-2 and TRBJ1-4, the full variable domain reads GAGVSQSPSNKVTEKGKDVELRCDPISGHTALYWYRQSLGQGLEFLIYFQGNSAPDKSGLPSDRFSAERTGGSVSTLTIQRTQQEDSAVYLCASSRGGANEKLFFGSGTQLSVL.

The chain joins TRBV10-3 to TRBJ2-6, with D perhaps given as TRBD1 or TRBD2 (7 bases each). Germline V CDR1 and CDR2: ENHRY, SYGVKD. There are 18 residues in the CDR3. V lost 11 bases and J lost 1, with 24 bases in between. The CDR3 region has the DNA TGTGCCCCGAGCCGGGAGGACAGGTATGATTCTGGGGCCAACGTCCTGACTTTC. This sequence encodes CAPSREDRYDSGANVLTF.

This clonotype was observed a handful of times. J is TRBJ2-7 and V is TRBV7-9; D is ambiguous. CDR1 and CDR2 (germline): SEHNR, FQNEAQ (reference sequence). There are 15 residues in the CDR3. Trimming pared 5 bases from V and 4 bases from J, leaving 18 bases between. CDR3 in amino acids: CASSQVQTDFYEQYF. The CDR3 region has the DNA TGTGCCAGCAGCCAAGTACAAACTGACTTTTACGAGCAGTACTTC.

This clonotype was detected ten times or more. CDR3 sequence (DNA): TGCAGTGCCGAAACAGGGAACGAGCAGTACTTC. Its protein product is CSAETGNEQYF. The chain links TRBV20-1 to TRBJ2-7; a possible D gene is TRBD1 (6 bases). Germline CDR1 is DFQATT and CDR2 is SNEGSKA (reference sequence). V lost 6 bases and J lost 5, with 11 bases in between. This CDR3 contains 11 residues.

This clonotype was counted only a few times. The gene calls are TRBV19 and TRBJ1-2; the match to TRBD1 covers 7 bases. The CDR3 sequence is 16 residues long. Per germline, CDR1 LNHDA and CDR2 SQIVND (reference sequence). The V and J ends lost 2 bases and 8 bases, in that order; junction bases with no gene match: 14. CDR3 residues: CASSINRDRGSIGYTF. CDR3 in DNA: TGTGCCAGTAGTATAAACCGGGACAGAGGTAGTATCGGCTACACCTTC.

J is TRBJ2-7 and V is TRBV7-9, with D unclear. CDR1 SEHNR and CDR2 FQNEAQ come from the germline V gene (reference sequence). Trimming cost V 1 base and J 12 bases, with 13 bases left between them. CDR3 length equals 12 residues. CDR3 nucleotides: TGTGCCAGCAGCTTAGACCGGACGATTGTGTACTTC. It translates to CASSLDRTIVYF.

About this clonotype: At one end, the junction sequence differs from germline, possibly due to a read error. The chain links TRBV2 to TRBJ1-6, with D possibly TRBD1 on 5 matching bases. The CDR3 covers 14 residues. Germline V gene sequence: CDR1 SNHLY, CDR2 FYNNEI. The CDR3 DNA is TGTACCAGCAGTTTCTTCCAGGGTGGCTCACCCCTCCACTTT. Its translation is CTSSFFQGGSPLHF.